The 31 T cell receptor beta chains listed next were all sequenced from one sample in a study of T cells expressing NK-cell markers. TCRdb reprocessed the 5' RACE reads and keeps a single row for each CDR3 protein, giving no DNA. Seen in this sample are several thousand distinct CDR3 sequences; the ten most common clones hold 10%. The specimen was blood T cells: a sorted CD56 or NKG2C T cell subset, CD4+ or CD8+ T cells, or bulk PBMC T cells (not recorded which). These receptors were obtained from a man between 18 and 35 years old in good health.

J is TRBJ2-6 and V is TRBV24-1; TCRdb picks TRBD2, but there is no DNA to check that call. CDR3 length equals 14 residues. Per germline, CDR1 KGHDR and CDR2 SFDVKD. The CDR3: CATSRGPGANVLTF.

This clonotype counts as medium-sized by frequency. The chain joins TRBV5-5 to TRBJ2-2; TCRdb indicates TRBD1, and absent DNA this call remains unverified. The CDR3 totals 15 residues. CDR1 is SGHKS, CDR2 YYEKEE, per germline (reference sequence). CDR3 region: CASSLTGTGYGELFF.

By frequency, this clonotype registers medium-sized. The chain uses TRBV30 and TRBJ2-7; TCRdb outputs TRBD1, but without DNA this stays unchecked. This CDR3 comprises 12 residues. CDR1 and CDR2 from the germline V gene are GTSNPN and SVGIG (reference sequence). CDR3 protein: CAWSKGNGEQYF.

The CDR3 is CASSSRDEGPTHTQYF. The rearrangement uses TRBV7-9 and TRBJ2-3; no DNA is available, so the TRBD1 call from TCRdb remains unchecked. There are 16 residues in the CDR3. Germline loops: CDR1 SEHNR, CDR2 FQNEAQ (reference sequence).

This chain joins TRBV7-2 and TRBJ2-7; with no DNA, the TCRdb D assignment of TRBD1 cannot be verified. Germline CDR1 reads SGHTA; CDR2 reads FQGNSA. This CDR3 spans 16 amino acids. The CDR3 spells CASSLGPPVEAYEQYF.

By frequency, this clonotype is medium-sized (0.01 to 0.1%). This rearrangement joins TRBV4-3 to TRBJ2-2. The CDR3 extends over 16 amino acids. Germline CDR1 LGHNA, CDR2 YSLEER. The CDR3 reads CASSQDPGRNTGELFF.

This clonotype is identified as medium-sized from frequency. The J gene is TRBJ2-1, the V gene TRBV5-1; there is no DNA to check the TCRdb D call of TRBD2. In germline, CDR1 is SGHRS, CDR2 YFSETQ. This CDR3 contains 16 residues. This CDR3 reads CASSWHLAGGYNEQFF.

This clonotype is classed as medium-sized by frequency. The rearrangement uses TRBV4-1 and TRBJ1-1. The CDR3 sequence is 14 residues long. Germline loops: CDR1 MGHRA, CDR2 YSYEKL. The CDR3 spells CASQGGAKGTEAFF.

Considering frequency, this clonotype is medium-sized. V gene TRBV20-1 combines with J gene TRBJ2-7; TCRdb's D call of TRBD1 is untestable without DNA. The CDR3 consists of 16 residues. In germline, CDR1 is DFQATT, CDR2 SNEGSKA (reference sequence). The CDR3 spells CSARRTGPNTNYEQYF.

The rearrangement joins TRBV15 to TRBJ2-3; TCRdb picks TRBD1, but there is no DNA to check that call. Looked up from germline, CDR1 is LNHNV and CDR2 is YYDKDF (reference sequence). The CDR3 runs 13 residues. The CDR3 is CATRSGLADTQYF.

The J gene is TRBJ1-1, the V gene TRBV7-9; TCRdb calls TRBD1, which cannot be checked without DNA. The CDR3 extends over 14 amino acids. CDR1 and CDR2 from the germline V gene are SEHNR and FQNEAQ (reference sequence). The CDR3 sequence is CASMSGDRPTEAFF.

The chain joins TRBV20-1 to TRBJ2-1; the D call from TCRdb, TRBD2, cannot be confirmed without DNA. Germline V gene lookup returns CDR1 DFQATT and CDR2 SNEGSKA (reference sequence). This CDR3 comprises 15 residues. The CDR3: CSASPFAGGPIEQFF.

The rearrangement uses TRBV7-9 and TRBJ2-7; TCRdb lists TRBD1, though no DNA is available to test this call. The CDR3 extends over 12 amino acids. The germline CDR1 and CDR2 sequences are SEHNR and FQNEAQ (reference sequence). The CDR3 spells CASSSQVYEQYF.

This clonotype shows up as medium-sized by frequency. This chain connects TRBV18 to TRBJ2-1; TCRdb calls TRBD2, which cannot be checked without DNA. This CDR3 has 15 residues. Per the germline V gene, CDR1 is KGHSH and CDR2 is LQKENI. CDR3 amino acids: CASSVGGRAGFEQFF.

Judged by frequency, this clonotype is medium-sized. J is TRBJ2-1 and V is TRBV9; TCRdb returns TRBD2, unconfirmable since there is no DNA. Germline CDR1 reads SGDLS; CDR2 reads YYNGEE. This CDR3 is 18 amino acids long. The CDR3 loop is CASSVVSGGPTSYNEQFF.

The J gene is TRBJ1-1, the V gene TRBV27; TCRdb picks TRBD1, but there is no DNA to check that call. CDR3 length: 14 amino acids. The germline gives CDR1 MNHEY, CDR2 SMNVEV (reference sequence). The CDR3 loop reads CASSLQGAGGEAFF.

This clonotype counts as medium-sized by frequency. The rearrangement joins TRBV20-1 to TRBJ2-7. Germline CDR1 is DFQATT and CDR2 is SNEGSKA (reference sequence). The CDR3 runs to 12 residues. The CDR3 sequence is CSVGQASYEQYF.

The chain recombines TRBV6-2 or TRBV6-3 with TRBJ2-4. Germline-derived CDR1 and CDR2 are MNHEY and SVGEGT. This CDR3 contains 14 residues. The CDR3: CASRTKLAKNIQYF.

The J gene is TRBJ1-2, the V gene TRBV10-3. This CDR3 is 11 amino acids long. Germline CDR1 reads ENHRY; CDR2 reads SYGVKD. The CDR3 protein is CAISERYGYTF.

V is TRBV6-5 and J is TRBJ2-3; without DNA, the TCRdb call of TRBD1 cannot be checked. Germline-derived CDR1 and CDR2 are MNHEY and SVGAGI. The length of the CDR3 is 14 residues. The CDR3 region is CASGMRQGGDTQYF.

The CDR3 reads CASSALRSSTDTQYF. V gene TRBV2 combines with J gene TRBJ2-3; TCRdb's assignment of TRBD2 cannot be checked, as there is no DNA. There are 15 residues in the CDR3. CDR1 is SNHLY and CDR2 is FYNNEI in the germline V gene.

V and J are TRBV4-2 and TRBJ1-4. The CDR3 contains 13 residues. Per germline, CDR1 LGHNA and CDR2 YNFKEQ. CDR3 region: CASSPDFNEKLFF.

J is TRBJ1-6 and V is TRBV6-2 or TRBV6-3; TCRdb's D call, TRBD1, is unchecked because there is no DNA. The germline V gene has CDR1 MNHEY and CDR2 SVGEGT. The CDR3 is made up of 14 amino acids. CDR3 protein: CASSYSGGNSPLHF.

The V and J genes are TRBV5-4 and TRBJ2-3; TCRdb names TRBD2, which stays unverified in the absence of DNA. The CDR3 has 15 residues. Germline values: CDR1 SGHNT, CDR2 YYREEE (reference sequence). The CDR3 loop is CASSVVAGAGDTQYF.

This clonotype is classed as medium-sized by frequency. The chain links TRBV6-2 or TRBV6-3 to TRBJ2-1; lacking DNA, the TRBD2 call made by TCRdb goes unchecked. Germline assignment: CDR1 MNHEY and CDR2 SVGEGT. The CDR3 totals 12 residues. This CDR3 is CASRRGSGEQFF.

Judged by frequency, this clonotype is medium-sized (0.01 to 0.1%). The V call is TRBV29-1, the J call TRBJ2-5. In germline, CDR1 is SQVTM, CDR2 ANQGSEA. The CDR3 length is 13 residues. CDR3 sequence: CSAFDRFQETQYF. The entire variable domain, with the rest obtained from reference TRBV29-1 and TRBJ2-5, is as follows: SAVISQKPSRDICQRGTSLTIQCQVDSQVTMMFWYRQQPGQSLTLIATANQGSEATYESGFVIDKFPISRPNLTFSTLTVSNMSPEDSSIYLCSAFDRFQETQYFGPGTRLLVL.

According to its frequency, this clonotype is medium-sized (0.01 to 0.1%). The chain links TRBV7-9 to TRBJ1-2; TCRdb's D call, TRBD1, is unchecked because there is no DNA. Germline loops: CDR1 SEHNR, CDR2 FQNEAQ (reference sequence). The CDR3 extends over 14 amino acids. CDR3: CASSRAGSPEGYTF. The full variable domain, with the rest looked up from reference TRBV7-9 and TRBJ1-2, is DTGVSQNPRHKITKRGQNVTFRCDPISEHNRLYWYRQTLGQGPEFLTYFQNEAQLEKSRLLSDRFSAERPKGSFSTLEIQRTEQGDSAMYLCASSRAGSPEGYTFGSGTRLTVV.

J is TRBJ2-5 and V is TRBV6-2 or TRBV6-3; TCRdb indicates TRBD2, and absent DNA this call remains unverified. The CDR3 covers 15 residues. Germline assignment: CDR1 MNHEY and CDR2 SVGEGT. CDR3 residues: CASSYSRLAAETQYF.

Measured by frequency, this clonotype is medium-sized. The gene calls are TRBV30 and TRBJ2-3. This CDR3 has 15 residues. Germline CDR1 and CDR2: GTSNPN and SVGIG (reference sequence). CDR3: CAWSVLGHGTDTQYF.

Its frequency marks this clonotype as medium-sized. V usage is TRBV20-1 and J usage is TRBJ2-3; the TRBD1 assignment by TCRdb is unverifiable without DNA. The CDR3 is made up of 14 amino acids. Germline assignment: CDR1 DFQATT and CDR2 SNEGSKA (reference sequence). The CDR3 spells CSASSGVVTDTQYF.

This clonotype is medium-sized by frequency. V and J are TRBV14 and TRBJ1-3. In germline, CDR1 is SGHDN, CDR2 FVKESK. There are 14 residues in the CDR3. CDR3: CASAWIDSGNTIYF.